These 25 T cell receptor beta chains share one sample of origin, sequenced in a study of CD8 T cells in ankylosing spondylitis. TCRdb re-analysed the 5' RACE reads in MiXCR, keeping a single row per CDR3 protein. The data contain some 120,000 distinct CDR3 sequences, roughly 13% of them seen just once; the ten biggest clones take up around 3%. Source material: blood, either unsorted or a sorted T cell fraction (not recorded which). These receptors were obtained from a female donor with ankylosing spondylitis or in good health (not recorded which).

The chain combines TRBV27 with TRBJ1-1; D not resolved. The CDR3 runs to 14 residues. The V end lost 8 bases, the J end lost 1 base, and 14 bases lay between the germline ends. CDR1 is MNHEY and CDR2 is SMNVEV in the germline V gene (reference sequence). CDR3 DNA sequence: TGTGCCAGCCAGCCTGACCCCAGGAACACTGAAGCTTTCTTT. Its translation: CASQPDPRNTEAFF.

The rearrangement joins TRBV5-1 to TRBJ2-2; D unresolved. The CDR3 sequence is 14 residues long. Germline V gene lookup returns CDR1 SGHRS and CDR2 YFSETQ. Trimming removed 4 bases from V and 7 bases from J, with 14 bases in between. CDR3 nucleotides: TGCGCCAGCAGCCCCCCCCTAGAACACGGGGAGCTGTTTTTT. Residues: CASSPPLEHGELFF.

The chain carries TRBV10-2 and TRBJ2-3; D remains ambiguous. Germline lookup yields CDR1 WSHSY and CDR2 SAAADI. The CDR3 runs to 13 residues. Trimming stripped 7 bases from V and 1 base from J, with 9 bases between. The DNA of the CDR3 is TGCGCCAGCACCTTTACAGGCACAGATACGCAGTATTTT. Residues: CASTFTGTDTQYF.

CDR3 residues: CASSGDRVSNYGYTF. As DNA, the CDR3 is TGTGCCAGCAGCGGAGACAGGGTGTCGAACTATGGCTACACCTTC. V is TRBV7-8 and J is TRBJ1-2; TRBD1 matches at 7 bases. With V trimmed by 5 bases and J by 2 bases, 8 bases remained unmatched. The CDR3 consists of 15 residues. Per germline, CDR1 SGHVS and CDR2 FQNEAQ.

At least ten counts were recorded for this clonotype. The rearrangement joins TRBV12-3 or TRBV12-4 to TRBJ2-7; no reliable D call. With 8 bases removed from V and 7 bases from J, the gap between germline ends came to 21 bases. The CDR3 covers 14 residues. CDR3 sequence: CASSLGWDSLEQYF. The CDR3 DNA follows: TGTGCCAGCTCTTTAGGATGGGATAGTCTGGAGCAGTACTTC.

A few counts support this clonotype. J is TRBJ2-1 and V is TRBV24-1; D assignment may be TRBD1 or TRBD2 (6 bases each). There are 15 residues in the CDR3. CDR1 and CDR2 from the germline V gene are KGHDR and SFDVKD. V was pared by 4 bases and J by 1 base, with 10 bases between. CDR3 region: CATSDPGASYNEQFF. DNA of the CDR3: TGTGCCACCAGTGACCCGGGGGCGTCCTACAATGAGCAGTTCTTC.

This clonotype appeared a few times. The V gene is TRBV5-1, the J gene TRBJ2-5; 9 positions match TRBD1. The CDR3 is 14 amino acids. Germline CDR1 SGHRS, CDR2 YFSETQ. The trim removed 3 bases at V and 1 base at J, leaving 1 base unmatched. The chain's CDR3 is CASSSQGAQETQYF. The CDR3 DNA is TGCGCCAGCAGCTCACAGGGGGCCCAAGAGACCCAGTACTTC.

This clonotype was picked up one time. A much larger clone lies a single base off, so this may be a read error. This chain connects TRBV6-2 or TRBV6-3 to TRBJ1-1, with D unresolved. Germline V gene data show CDR1 as MNHEY and CDR2 as SVGEGT. V gave up 8 bases and J gave up 0 bases, with 13 bases separating them. The CDR3 covers 14 residues. The chain's CDR3 is CASGLAYMNTEAFF. CDR3 coding DNA: TGTGCCAGCGGCCTCGCATACATGAACACTGAAGCTTTCTTT.

This clonotype came up a few times. Written as DNA, the CDR3 is TGTGCCAGCAGCCCTATGACCAGAGCCCAAGAGACCCAGTACTTC. The encoded protein is CASSPMTRAQETQYF. This sequence joins TRBV9 and TRBJ2-5; the D is unclear. V lost 4 bases to trimming and J lost 1 base, with 14 bases between them. CDR3 size: 15 residues. Germline CDR1 SGDLS, CDR2 YYNGEE.

This clonotype was recorded many times. The rearrangement joins TRBV5-1 to TRBJ2-2; no reliable D call. Trimming took off 1 base at V and 1 base at J, with 5 bases between the two ends. The CDR3 runs 14 residues. Germline V gene sequence: CDR1 SGHRS, CDR2 YFSETQ. The CDR3 coding sequence is TGCGCCAGCAGCTTGCCTGGGAACACCGGGGAGCTGTTTTTT. Residues: CASSLPGNTGELFF.

This clonotype was observed at least ten times. This chain links TRBV29-1 with TRBJ1-1; D is possibly TRBD1 (5 bases). Trimming took off 6 bases at V and 2 bases at J, with 13 bases between the two ends. The germline V gene has CDR1 SQVTM and CDR2 ANQGSEA. The CDR3 extends over 13 amino acids. The CDR3 is CSVKGVANTEAFF. The CDR3 DNA reads as TGCAGCGTGAAAGGGGTCGCAAACACTGAAGCTTTCTTT.

V and J are TRBV11-3 and TRBJ1-2; 9 bases are shared with TRBD1. This CDR3 is built from 12 residues. Germline CDR1 and CDR2: SGHNT and YENEEA. After removal of 2 bases from V and 14 bases from J, the junction contained 6 bases not matched to a gene. The CDR3 loop is CASSLTGGLVTF. CDR3 nucleotide sequence: TGTGCCAGCAGCTTAACAGGGGGCCTAGTTACCTTC.

The V gene is TRBV20-1, the J gene TRBJ2-1; TRBD1 aligns across 10 bases. Trimming took 3 bases from V and 4 from J; bases not matched to a gene: 6. The CDR3 is made up of 15 amino acids. CDR1 is DFQATT and CDR2 is SNEGSKA in the germline V gene (reference sequence). The CDR3 sequence is CSASRDRGLYNEQFF. The DNA for the CDR3 is TGCAGTGCTAGTCGGGACAGGGGCTTATACAATGAGCAGTTCTTC.

This clonotype appeared many times. The chain couples TRBV12-3 or TRBV12-4 to TRBJ2-1; the match to TRBD2 covers 13 bases. CDR3 length: 15 residues. The V and J ends lost 5 bases and 10 bases, in that order; junction bases with no gene match: 8. The CDR3, as DNA: TGTGCCAGCAGTCTCAGGACTAGCGGGAGAATGGAGCAGTTCTTC. This sequence encodes CASSLRTSGRMEQFF.

This clonotype was counted at least ten times. The V gene is TRBV7-9, the J gene TRBJ2-2; 11 bases agree with TRBD2. V shed 7 bases and J 0 bases; nucleotides not matched to a gene: 7. The CDR3 has 17 amino acids. Germline CDR1 is SEHNR and CDR2 is FQNEAQ (reference sequence). The CDR3 reads CASILAGGYANTGELFF. The CDR3 region has the DNA TGTGCCAGCATCCTAGCGGGAGGTTACGCGAACACCGGGGAGCTGTTTTTT.

The rearrangement uses TRBV12-3 or TRBV12-4 and TRBJ2-2, with TRBD1 matching over 10 bases. The ends lost 6 bases at V and 9 bases at J; junction bases unmatched: 10. The length of the CDR3 is 15 residues. CDR3 sequence: CASSQDRGVARELFF. CDR3 in DNA: TGTGCCAGCAGCCAGGACAGGGGGGTAGCCAGGGAGCTGTTTTTT.

This clonotype has more than one count but fewer than ten. This chain connects TRBV7-3 to TRBJ1-1; D is possibly TRBD1 (6 bases). The ends were cut back, 5 bases at V and 1 base at J, with 11 bases in the middle. The CDR3 has 14 residues. Germline assignment: CDR1 SGHTA and CDR2 FQGTGA. This CDR3 is CASSIEGGNTEAFF. DNA for the CDR3: TGTGCCAGCAGCATCGAAGGGGGGAACACTGAAGCTTTCTTT.

This chain links TRBV20-1 with TRBJ2-5, with TRBD2 matching 12 bases. Trimming at V came to 6 bases and at J to 5 bases, leaving 13 bases not matched to a gene. CDR3 length: 16 residues. Germline loops: CDR1 DFQATT, CDR2 SNEGSKA (reference sequence). The chain's CDR3 is CSAEGLTSGSLETQYF. The CDR3, as DNA: TGCAGTGCCGAAGGTCTGACTAGCGGGAGTTTGGAGACCCAGTACTTC.

This clonotype was recorded a few times. The genes are TRBV4-2 and TRBJ2-1; 11 bases line up with TRBD2. J gave up 6 bases and V 1 base, and 5 bases lay outside the gene matches. Germline V gives CDR1 LGHNA, CDR2 YNFKEQ. This CDR3 region has 16 residues. In DNA form, the CDR3 reads TGTGCCAGCAGCCAAGTGGGACTAGCGGTATTCAATGAGCAGTTCTTC. Its protein is CASSQVGLAVFNEQFF.

Remarks on this clonotype: Just one base apart from a much larger clone, this may be a read error. The rearrangement uses TRBV6-1 and TRBJ1-2; no reliable D call. The CDR3 consists of 13 residues. V dropped 8 bases and J dropped 4 bases, with 14 bases sitting between them. Germline V gives CDR1 MNHNS, CDR2 SASEGT. CDR3 nucleotide sequence: TGTGCCAGCGCCTCGAGGACCGTCTATGGCTACACCTTC. Protein: CASASRTVYGYTF.

The sample holds a few counts of this clonotype. The V gene is TRBV3-1, the J gene TRBJ1-6, with unresolved D. V was cut by 1 base and J by 7 bases, with 8 bases left in between. Germline CDR1 and CDR2: LGHDT and YNNKEL (reference sequence). The CDR3 loop spans 14 amino acids. CDR3 nucleotide sequence: TGTGCCAGCAGCCAAGTCGGATGGAATTCACCCCTCCACTTT. Translation gives CASSQVGWNSPLHF.

As to this clonotype: This may arise from a read error, as a much more abundant clone is one base away. V usage is TRBV12-3 or TRBV12-4 and J usage is TRBJ2-3; 7 nucleotides match TRBD1. The CDR3 is made up of 15 amino acids. The CDR3 protein is CTSKIGTAIGDTQYF. CDR3 nucleotide sequence: TGTACCAGCAAGATCGGGACAGCGATAGGGGATACGCAGTATTTT.

This clonotype was detected ten times or more. This chain joins TRBV20-1 and TRBJ1-4, with unresolved D. Germline V CDR1 and CDR2: DFQATT, SNEGSKA (reference sequence). V lost 0 bases and J lost 2, with 16 bases in between. The CDR3 is 17 residues long. CDR3 DNA: TGCAGTGCTAGAGATCACCTCCCGGGAGCGACTAATGAAAAACTGTTTTTT. Protein product: CSARDHLPGATNEKLFF.

The table lists this clonotype with many counts. V is TRBV5-1 and J is TRBJ1-1; the D is unclear. The length of the CDR3 is 14 residues. V lost 1 base to trimming and J lost 1 base, with 8 bases between them. CDR1 is SGHRS, CDR2 YFSETQ, per germline. CDR3 in amino acids: CASSLNSGNTEAFF. The DNA for the CDR3 is TGCGCCAGCAGCTTGAACTCAGGGAACACTGAAGCTTTCTTT.

This clonotype came up many times. V is TRBV7-3 and J is TRBJ2-1; 9 nucleotides line up with TRBD2. J was trimmed by 4 bases and V by 2 bases; bases with no gene match: 3. This CDR3 spans 15 amino acids. The V gene's germline CDR1 is SGHTA and CDR2 FQGTGA. CDR3 sequence: CASSLEGLAYNEQFF. DNA of the CDR3: TGTGCCAGCAGCTTAGAGGGACTAGCTTACAATGAGCAGTTCTTC.